The clone carrying this TCR beta chain was seen only a few times. What it binds is unknown. This entry comes from a study of identical twins. V lost 3 bases and J lost 5, with 10 bases in between. CDR1 is SGHAT and CDR2 is FQDESV in the germline V gene (reference sequence). The CDR3 is 13 amino acids. Study-level findings and limits: Cord blood's abundant beta clonotypes had fewer insertions, unlike memory repertoires.

Via MiXCR, TCRdb re-called the 5' RACE reads, giving one row per CDR3 protein. The sample consists of some 730,000 distinct CDR3 sequences, 15% to 20% of them appearing once. These same data were also listed under a study on T cells expressing NK-cell markers. That paper states: Dominant NKG2C+ clonotypes made up about 1.0-7.0% of CD8+ T cells in six donors.

Sequenced material: PBMCs. The receptor comes from a woman younger than 35 in good health. The chain couples TRBV11-1 to TRBJ1-2; TRBD1 might be the D (6 bases). CDR3 nucleotides: TGTGCCAGCAGCTTTCAGGGGTCTTATGGCTACACCTTC. It codes for CASSFQGSYGYTF.